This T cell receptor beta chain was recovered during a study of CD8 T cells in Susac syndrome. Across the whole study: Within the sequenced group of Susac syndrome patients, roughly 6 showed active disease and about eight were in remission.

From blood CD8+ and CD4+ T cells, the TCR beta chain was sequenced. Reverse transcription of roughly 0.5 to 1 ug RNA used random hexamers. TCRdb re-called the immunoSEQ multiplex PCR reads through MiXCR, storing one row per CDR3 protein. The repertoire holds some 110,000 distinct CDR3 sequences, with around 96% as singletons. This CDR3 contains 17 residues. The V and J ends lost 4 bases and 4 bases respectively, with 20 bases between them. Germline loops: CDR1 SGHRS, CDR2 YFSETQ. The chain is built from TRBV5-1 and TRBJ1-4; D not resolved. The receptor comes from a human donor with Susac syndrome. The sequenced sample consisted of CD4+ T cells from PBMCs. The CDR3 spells CASSKGEGSLFNEKLFF. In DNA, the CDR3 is TGCGCCAGCAGCAAGGGAGAGGGTTCCCTTTTTAATGAAAAACTGTTTTTT.